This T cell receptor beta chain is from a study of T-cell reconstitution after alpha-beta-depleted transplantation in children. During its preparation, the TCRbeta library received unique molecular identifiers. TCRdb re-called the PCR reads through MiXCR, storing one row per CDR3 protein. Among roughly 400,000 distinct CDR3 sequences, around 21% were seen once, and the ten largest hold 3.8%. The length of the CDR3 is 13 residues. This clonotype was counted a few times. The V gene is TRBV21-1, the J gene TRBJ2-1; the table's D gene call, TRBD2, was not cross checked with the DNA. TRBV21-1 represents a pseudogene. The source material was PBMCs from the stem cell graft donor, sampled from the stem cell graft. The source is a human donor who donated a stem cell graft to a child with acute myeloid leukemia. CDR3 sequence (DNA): TGTGCCAGCCCTAGGGGACGCTACAATGAGCAGTTCTTC. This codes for CASPRGRYNEQFF.